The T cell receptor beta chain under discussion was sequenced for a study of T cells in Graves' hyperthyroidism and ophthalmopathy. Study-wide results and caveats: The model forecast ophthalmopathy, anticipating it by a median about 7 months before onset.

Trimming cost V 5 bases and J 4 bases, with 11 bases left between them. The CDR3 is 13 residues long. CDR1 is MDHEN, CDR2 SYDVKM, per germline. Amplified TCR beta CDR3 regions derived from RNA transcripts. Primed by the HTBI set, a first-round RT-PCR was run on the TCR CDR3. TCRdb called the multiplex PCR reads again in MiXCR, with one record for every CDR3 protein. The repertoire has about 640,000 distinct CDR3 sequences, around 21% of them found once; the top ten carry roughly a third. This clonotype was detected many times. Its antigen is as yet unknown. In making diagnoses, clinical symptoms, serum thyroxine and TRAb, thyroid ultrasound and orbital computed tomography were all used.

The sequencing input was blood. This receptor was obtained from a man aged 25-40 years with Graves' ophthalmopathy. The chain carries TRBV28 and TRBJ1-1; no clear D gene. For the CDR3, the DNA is TGTGCCAGCAGTATAGAATTGGGCACTGAAGCTTTCTTT. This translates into CASSIELGTEAFF.